Presented here are 14 T cell receptor beta chains from one specimen sequenced in a study of OX40 agonist ivuxolimab in advanced cancers. Only in-frame clones appear in the TCRdb table, and some are missing; sequencing was by immunoSEQ multiplex PCR. The table records about 75,000 clones, about 85% of them present only once. The sequenced sample was CD4+ or CD8+ T cells sorted from blood, obtained in a trial of the OX40 agonist ivuxolimab. The receptors here all came from an adult with an advanced solid tumor such as melanoma, head and neck, liver or kidney cancer.

This chain joins TRBV19 and TRBJ1-5, with 11 positions matching TRBD1. Unmatched junction bases numbered 8, after V lost 6 bases and J lost 7 bases. The CDR3 consists of 15 residues. Germline assignment: CDR1 LNHDA and CDR2 SQIVND (reference sequence). CDR3 residues: CASSSGTGGFQPQHF. The CDR3 coding sequence is TGTGCCAGTAGCTCCGGGACAGGGGGTTTCCAGCCCCAGCATTTT. Variable domain in full (rest from reference TRBV19 and TRBJ1-5): DGGITQSPKYLFRKEGQNVTLSCEQNLNHDAMYWYRQDPGQGLRLIYYSQIVNDFQKGDIAEGYSVSREKKESFPLTVTSAQKNPTAFYLCASSSGTGGFQPQHFGDGTRLSIL.

This chain uses TRBV28 with TRBJ2-3; no firm D call. The germline V gene encodes CDR1 MDHEN and CDR2 SYDVKM. Trimming cost V 7 bases and J 2 bases, with 22 bases left between them. The CDR3 is 17 amino acids. CDR3 in DNA: TGTGCCAGCATCCCGGCCCGGGCTGGCCGACTCACAGATACGCAGTATTTT. Its translation is CASIPARAGRLTDTQYF.

The J gene is TRBJ1-1, the V gene TRBV5-1; D not resolved. V lost 2 bases and J 3 bases, leaving 14 bases between the germline ends. Germline CDR1 is SGHRS and CDR2 is YFSETQ. The CDR3 is 15 amino acids. Written as DNA, the CDR3 is TGCGCCAGCAGCTTCGTAGGGAGTGGGGACACTGAAGCTTTCTTT. The encoded protein is CASSFVGSGDTEAFF.

This chain links TRBV28 with TRBJ2-7; 7 positions agree with TRBD1. Germline V gene sequence: CDR1 MDHEN, CDR2 SYDVKM. The CDR3 spans 14 residues. The CDR3 is CAMGQRQGSYEQYF. The CDR3, as DNA: TGTGCTATGGGCCAGAGACAGGGATCCTACGAGCAGTACTTC.

The genes are TRBV5-1 and TRBJ2-1; the match to TRBD1 covers 7 bases. CDR1 and CDR2 from the germline V gene are SGHRS and YFSETQ. V gave up 4 bases and J gave up 8 bases; unmatched junction bases: 12. The CDR3 length is 15 residues. CDR3 in DNA: TGCGCCAGCAGCCCACAGGGGCGCCTTCGGGATGAGCAGTTCTTC. Residues: CASSPQGRLRDEQFF.

CDR3 in DNA: TGTGCCAGCAGCTCCCGTCCCGGGACTAACTACGAGCAGTACTTC. Translated, it gives CASSSRPGTNYEQYF. The chain has TRBV7-9 and TRBJ2-7, with 7 bases aligning to TRBD2. V was pared by 4 bases and J by 3 bases, with 9 bases of the junction left unmatched. This CDR3 comprises 15 residues. Per germline, CDR1 SEHNR and CDR2 FQNEAQ (reference sequence).

This chain joins TRBV5-5 and TRBJ2-4; tentative D call: TRBD2 (6 bases). Trimming left V 0 bases short and J 10 bases short, with 14 bases between. CDR3 length equals 14 residues. Germline CDR1 is SGHKS and CDR2 is YYEKEE (reference sequence). CDR3 residues: CASSLAGGSRIQYF. The CDR3 DNA follows: TGTGCCAGCAGCTTGGCTGGGGGGTCTCGAATTCAGTACTTC.

The rearrangement uses TRBV29-1 and TRBJ2-7, with TRBD2 matching 10 bases. The CDR3 has 13 amino acids. J lost 5 bases, V lost 2 bases, and 3 bases had no gene match. Germline V CDR1 and CDR2: SQVTM, ANQGSEA. CDR3 DNA: TGCAGCGTTGAAAGGCTAGCGGGAGACGAGCAGTACTTC. Protein: CSVERLAGDEQYF.

J is TRBJ1-2 and V is TRBV28; 8 bases map to TRBD1. The CDR3 length is 16 residues. Per the germline V gene, CDR1 is MDHEN and CDR2 is SYDVKM. V trimming: 2 bases; J trimming: 8 bases; junction bases outside the gene matches: 13. The chain's CDR3 is CASSLTRTGRLRGYTF. The CDR3 DNA reads as TGTGCCAGCAGTTTAACCCGGACAGGGAGACTTCGGGGCTACACCTTC.

This rearrangement joins TRBV2 to TRBJ2-1; D may be TRBD2 (5 bases). This CDR3 spans 13 amino acids. Trimming stripped 6 bases from V and 7 bases from J, with 13 bases between. Looked up from germline, CDR1 is SNHLY and CDR2 is FYNNEI. CDR3 in DNA: TGTGCCAGCAGGGACTGGGTTGTAAATGAGCAGTTCTTC. It specifies CASRDWVVNEQFF.

This clone was picked up a small number of times. The chain employs TRBV28 and TRBJ1-3, with TRBD1 identical over 12 bases. With V trimmed by 5 bases and J by 0 bases, 11 bases remained unmatched. Germline V gives CDR1 MDHEN, CDR2 SYDVKM. This CDR3 comprises 19 residues. The CDR3 sequence: CASSTGTGGLNLSGNTIYF. Here the CDR3 DNA reads TGTGCCAGCAGTACCGGGACAGGGGGCCTCAACCTCTCTGGAAACACCATATATTTT. The whole variable domain, filled in from reference TRBV28 and TRBJ1-3, reads DVKVTQSSRYLVKRTGEKVFLECVQDMDHENMFWYRQDPGLGLRLIYFSYDVKMKEKGDIPEGYSVSREKKERFSLILESASTNQTSMYLCASSTGTGGLNLSGNTIYFGEGSWLTVV.

V usage is TRBV6-5 and J usage is TRBJ1-2; 9 bases match TRBD1. The germline V gene has CDR1 MNHEY and CDR2 SVGAGI. The junction had 3 bases not matched to a gene; V was cut back by 6 bases and J by 1 base. The CDR3 spans 14 residues. CDR3 DNA sequence: TGTGCCAGCAGCCCGGGACAGGGTAACTATGGCTACACCTTC. Amino acid sequence: CASSPGQGNYGYTF.

The chain has TRBV18 and TRBJ2-5; no firm D call. The CDR3 contains 13 residues. Germline V CDR1 and CDR2: KGHSH, LQKENI. V lost 2 bases, J lost 7 bases, and 11 bases lay in between. The CDR3 loop is CASSPDLTGTQYF. The CDR3 DNA sequence: TGTGCCAGCTCACCAGACCTGACGGGGACCCAGTACTTC.

The count of this clone is one. The J gene is TRBJ2-3, the V gene TRBV28; tentatively, D is TRBD2 (6 bases). Germline V gene sequence: CDR1 MDHEN, CDR2 SYDVKM. The length of the CDR3 is 16 residues. Trimming took off 3 bases at V and 0 bases at J, with 13 bases between the two ends. The chain's CDR3 is CASSFGRDLSTDTQYF. In DNA, the CDR3 is TGTGCCAGCAGTTTCGGGCGGGACCTTAGCACAGATACGCAGTATTTT. Using reference TRBV28 and TRBJ2-3 for the parts outside the CDR3, the full variable domain is DVKVTQSSRYLVKRTGEKVFLECVQDMDHENMFWYRQDPGLGLRLIYFSYDVKMKEKGDIPEGYSVSREKKERFSLILESASTNQTSMYLCASSFGRDLSTDTQYFGPGTRLTVL.